Included here is one T cell receptor (beta chain) sequence, with context. This clonotype was picked up many times. Which antigen it targets is not known. There are no base qualities to consult, and no much larger clone falls within one base. The data belong to a study of CD8 T cells in ankylosing spondylitis (dated by TCRdb to about 2017). A note on the overall study: To find TCR variants linked to disease, the study profiled T cell receptor beta repertoires in ankylosing spondylitis patients and healthy donors. The full study cohort comprised 20 to 30 ankylosing spondylitis patients and about 110 healthy donors. Peripheral blood samples were taken, and synovial fluid was additionally collected from ankylosing spondylitis patients.

For sequencing, an Illumina HiSeq 2500 was employed. Quantitative 5'-RACE with molecular barcodes was the method used to prepare the TCR beta libraries. From the authors' description of their analysis: A new computational method, built on a probabilistic model of VDJ rearrangement, was used to identify disease-linked TCR variants. TCRdb reworked the public reads: Q25 trimming with fastp, MiXCR clone assembly, productive beta chains retained. Records with the same CDR3 protein are collapsed into one entry carrying the most frequent genes and DNA. The authors' filters were not applied to this entry. The sample contains fewer than 200,000 distinct CDR3 sequences, approximately 9.9% of them found a single time. The ten largest clones represent about 16% of the sample. Relative to germline, V is missing 3 bases and J is missing 14 bases, with 3 bases of the junction outside any gene match. The CDR3 runs 11 amino acids, cysteine and phenylalanine included. The DNA shown is the 33-base CDR3, in frame from base 1.

The full study reports these points: The disease-linked clones had a CD8+ phenotype and were found at relatively low frequencies in peripheral blood. Some TCR beta motif variants had previously been reported in synovial fluid and blood of reactive arthritis patients, which suggested common disease-initiation mechanisms. Blood from ankylosing spondylitis patients appeared to be characterized by a TCR beta motif made up of several highly homologous amino acid variants. The disease-linked clones were reported as significantly enriched in matched synovial fluid samples from ankylosing spondylitis patients.

Sample: blood, either unsorted or a sorted T cell fraction (not recorded which). This chain is built from TRBV12-3 or TRBV12-4 and TRBJ2-2; 7 central bases correspond to TRBD2. The clonotype originates from a female donor with ankylosing spondylitis or in good health (not recorded which). The base sequence is TGTGCCAGCAGTTTGGGAGGGCCACTGTTTTTT. Translated, this is CASSLGGPLFF.